The sequence of this TCR beta chain was determined in a study of blood T cells in healthy people across ages. The authors ran a second PCR of 7 to 11 cycles using a sample-barcoded 5' primer and a J-beta primer mix. Each CDR3 protein gets one entry after TCRdb re-called the 5' RACE reads with MiXCR. Found here are roughly 800,000 distinct CDR3 sequences, about 62% of them singletons; the top ten hold roughly 22%. Each individual donor underwent a draw of ten milliliters of peripheral blood. The CDR3 is 14 amino acids. The germline CDR1 and CDR2 sequences are SGHNT and YYREEE (reference sequence). V was shortened by 2 bases and J by 0 bases, with 6 bases between the two germline ends. Of note for this clonotype: Its antigen is not known.

Study results and limitations: Any conclusive comparison of naive versus antigen-experienced cells was prevented by using unsorted PBMCs. Nothing was known about donor CMV status, and this possibly confounded expanded clonotype changes.

This receptor was taken from a man aged 30 to 45 in good health. The sequenced sample consisted of blood. The V gene is TRBV5-4, the J gene TRBJ2-1, with unresolved D. In DNA form, the CDR3 reads TGTGCCAGCAGCTTCGGTGACTCCTACAATGAGCAGTTCTTC. Translation: CASSFGDSYNEQFF.